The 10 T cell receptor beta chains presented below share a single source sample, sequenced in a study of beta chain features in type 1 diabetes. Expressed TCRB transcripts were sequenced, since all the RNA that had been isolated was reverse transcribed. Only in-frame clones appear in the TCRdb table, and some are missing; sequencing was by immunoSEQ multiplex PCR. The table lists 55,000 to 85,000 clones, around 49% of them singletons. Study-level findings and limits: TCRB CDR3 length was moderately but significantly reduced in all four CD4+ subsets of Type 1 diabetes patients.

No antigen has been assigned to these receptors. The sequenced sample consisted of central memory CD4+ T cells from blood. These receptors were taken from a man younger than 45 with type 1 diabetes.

The CDR3 DNA sequence: TGTGCCAGCAGCTGGGGGTTAGCGGGAGGGCTATACAATGAGCAGTTCTTC. It codes for CASSWGLAGGLYNEQFF. The chain has TRBV5-4 and TRBJ2-1; 11 bases are a match to TRBD2. The CDR3 contains 17 residues. V gave up 3 bases and J gave up 4 bases; unmatched junction bases: 9. The germline V gene encodes CDR1 SGHNT and CDR2 YYREEE (reference sequence).

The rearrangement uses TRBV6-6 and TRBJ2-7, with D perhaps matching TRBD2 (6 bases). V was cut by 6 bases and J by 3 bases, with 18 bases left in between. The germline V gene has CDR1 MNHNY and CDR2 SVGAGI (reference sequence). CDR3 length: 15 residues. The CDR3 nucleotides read TGTGCCAGCAGAAGCCAGCGGGTGAAAGACTACGAGCAGTACTTC. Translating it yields CASRSQRVKDYEQYF.

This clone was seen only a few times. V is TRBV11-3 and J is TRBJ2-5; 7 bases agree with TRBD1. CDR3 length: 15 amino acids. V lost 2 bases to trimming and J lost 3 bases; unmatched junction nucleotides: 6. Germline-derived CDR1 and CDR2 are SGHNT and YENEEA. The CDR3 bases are TGTGCCAGCAGCTTACGGACTCAGGGGGAAGAGACCCAGTACTTC. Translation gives CASSLRTQGEETQYF.

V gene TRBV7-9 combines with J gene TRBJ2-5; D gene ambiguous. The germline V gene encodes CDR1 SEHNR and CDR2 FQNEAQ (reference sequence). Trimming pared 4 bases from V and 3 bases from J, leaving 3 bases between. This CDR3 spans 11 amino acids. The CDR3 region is CASSSEETQYF. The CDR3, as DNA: TGTGCCAGCAGCTCCGAAGAGACCCAGTACTTC.

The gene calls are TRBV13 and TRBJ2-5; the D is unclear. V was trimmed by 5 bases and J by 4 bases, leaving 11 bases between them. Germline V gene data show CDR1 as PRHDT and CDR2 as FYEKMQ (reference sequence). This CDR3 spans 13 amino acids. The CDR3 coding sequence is TGTGCCAGCAGCCCTCGGCTAGGAGAGACCCAGTACTTC. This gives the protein CASSPRLGETQYF.

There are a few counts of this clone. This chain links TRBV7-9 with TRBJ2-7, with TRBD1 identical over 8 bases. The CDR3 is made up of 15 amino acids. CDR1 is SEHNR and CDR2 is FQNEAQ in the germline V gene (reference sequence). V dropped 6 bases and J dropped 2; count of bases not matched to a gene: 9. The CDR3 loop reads CASSYGQGETYEQYF. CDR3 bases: TGTGCCAGCAGTTACGGACAGGGTGAGACCTACGAGCAGTACTTC.

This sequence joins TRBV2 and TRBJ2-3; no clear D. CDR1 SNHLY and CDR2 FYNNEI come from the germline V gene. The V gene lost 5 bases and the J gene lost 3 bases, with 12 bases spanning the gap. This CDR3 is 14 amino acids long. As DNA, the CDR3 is TGTGCCAGCAGTTCCGTGAGGTTTACAGATACGCAGTATTTT. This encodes CASSSVRFTDTQYF.

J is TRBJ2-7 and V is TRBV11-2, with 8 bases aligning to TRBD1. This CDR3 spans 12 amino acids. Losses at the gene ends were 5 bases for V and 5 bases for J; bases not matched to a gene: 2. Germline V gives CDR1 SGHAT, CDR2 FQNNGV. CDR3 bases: TGTGCCAGCAGCCGGACAGGGAACGAGCAGTACTTC. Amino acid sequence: CASSRTGNEQYF.

CDR3 coding DNA: TGTGCCAGCAGTCTCTCACGGACAGATACCTACGAGCAGTACTTC. Its translation is CASSLSRTDTYEQYF. V usage is TRBV6-1 and J usage is TRBJ2-7; the D gene is possibly TRBD1 (6 bases). Trimming removed 5 bases from V and 2 bases from J, with 16 bases in between. Germline V gene sequence: CDR1 MNHNS, CDR2 SASEGT. CDR3 length equals 15 residues.

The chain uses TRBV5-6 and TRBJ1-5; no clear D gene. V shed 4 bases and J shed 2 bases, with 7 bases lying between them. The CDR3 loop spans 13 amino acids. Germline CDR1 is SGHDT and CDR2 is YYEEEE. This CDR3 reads CASSITGNQPQHF. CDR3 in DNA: TGTGCCAGCAGCATCACGGGCAATCAGCCCCAGCATTTT.